This T cell receptor (beta chain) emerged from a study of identical twins (TCRdb year 2016). In terms of the full investigation: To test whether fetal clonotypes persist, the study used deep sequencing on TCR alpha and beta repertoires from monozygotic twins, unrelated adults of various ages, and cord blood. Replicate twin experiments were performed at different times using different library preparation protocols to rule out contamination.

Trimming takes 3 bases from V and 0 bases from J, and the germline ends sit 14 bases apart. From its cysteine to its phenylalanine, the CDR3 spans 16 amino acids. Just the 48-base CDR3 DNA is kept, in frame starting at base 1. CDR1 and CDR2, looked up from the germline V gene, are SGHRS and YFSETQ. The method was 5' RACE. The data were produced on an Illumina HiSeq 2000. A universal primer binding site was added through template switching, and the final cDNA carried a unique molecular identifier so that TCR cDNA molecules could be counted accurately. First-strand cDNA for TCR alpha and beta chains was synthesized from specific primers in the conserved constant-segment region. To control for contamination, every cDNA library carried two barcodes: a SMART-Mk sample barcode plus Illumina barcodes. TruSeq adapter sequences and Illumina sample barcodes were added in two successive PCR steps. Sequencing of the TCR alpha and beta cDNA libraries was done on the Illumina HiSeq platform using custom primers. The original pipeline was this. MiGEC was used to process raw reads and extract unique molecular identifiers, and MiXCR was used to find CDR3 positions. For each individual, recombination models were inferred using an EM algorithm with the repgenHMM and IGoR tools. Shared clonotype analysis was performed with the tcR package in R, normalizing sharing by the product of cloneset sizes. To study raw recombination free of thymic and clonal selection effects, out-of-frame nonproductive sequences were analyzed. The raw public reads went through TCRdb reprocessing: fastp at Q25, MiXCR clone calling, in-frame beta chains kept. Entries are consolidated by CDR3 protein sequence, retaining the most common genes and DNA. The V and J calls reflect TCRdb's pipeline rather than the authors' work. The sample table shows 640,000 or so distinct CDR3 sequences, and over 5% are seen once. Approximately 1.6% of the sample rests with the top ten.

Only healthy Caucasian donors were included. The study also sequenced three unrelated non-twin adults: a male aged 18 to 30, a male aged 50 to 59 and a female aged 50 to 59. Miltenyi CD45RO+ enrichment and human naive T-cell isolation kits were used to isolate memory (CD45RO+) and naive T cells from PBMC. This clonotype was picked up many times. Its target antigen remains unknown. Qualities for individual bases were not recorded, and no much larger clone is one base off. The full study reports these points: Out-of-frame TCR alpha sharing in monozygotic twins was systematically underestimated by recombination models, whereas sharing between unrelated individuals was in agreement with the recombination models. Excess twin sharing in beta out-of-frame sequences was weaker because fewer shared sequences lowered the signal-to-noise ratio. Conclusions relied on cross-sectional statistical analysis, since the same donors could not be followed over many years. Out-of-frame TCR alpha sequences shared between twins showed an excess of low generation-probability sequences compared with coincidental sharing between unrelated individuals. Fewer insertions were carried by abundant cord blood beta clonotypes, a similar but weaker trend appeared in young adult naive repertoires, and no such trend appeared in memory repertoires. Invariant T cells such as MAIT and iNKT could partly confound zero-insertion analyses, although diverse VJ usage argued against such confounding for most clonotypes.

This TCR came from a young man in good health. The rearranged chain carries TRBV5-1 and TRBJ2-3; the D gene remains uncertain. Sequencing used naive T cells sorted from blood. Read against the paper, the sample's cell subset or site label means: cells isolated with a human naive T-cell isolation kit. The CDR3 loop reads CASSYTTRSSTDTQYF. The nucleotide sequence reads TGCGCCAGCAGCTATACAACTCGATCTAGCACAGATACGCAGTATTTT. The CDR3 plus the reference TRBV5-1 and TRBJ2-3 genes for the other parts give the full variable domain: KAGVTQTPRYLIKTRGQQVTLSCSPISGHRSVSWYQQTPGQGLQFLFEYFSETQRNKGNFPGRFSGRQFSNSRSEMNVSTLELGDSALYLCASSYTTRSSTDTQYFGPGTRLTVL.